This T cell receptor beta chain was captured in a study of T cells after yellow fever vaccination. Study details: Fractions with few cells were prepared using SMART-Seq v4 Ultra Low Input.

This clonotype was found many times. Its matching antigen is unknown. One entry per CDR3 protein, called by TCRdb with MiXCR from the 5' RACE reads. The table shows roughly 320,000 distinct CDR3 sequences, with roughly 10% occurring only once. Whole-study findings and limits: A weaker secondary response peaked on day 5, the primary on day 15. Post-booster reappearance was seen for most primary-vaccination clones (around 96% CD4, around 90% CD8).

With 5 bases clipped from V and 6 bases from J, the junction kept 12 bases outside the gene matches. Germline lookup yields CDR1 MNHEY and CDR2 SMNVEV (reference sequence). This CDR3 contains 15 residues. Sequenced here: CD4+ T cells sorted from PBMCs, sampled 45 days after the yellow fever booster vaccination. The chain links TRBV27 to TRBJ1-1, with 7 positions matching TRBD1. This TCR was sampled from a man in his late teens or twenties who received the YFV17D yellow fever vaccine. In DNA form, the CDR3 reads TGTGCCAGCAGTCCCCGACAGGGAATGATTTCTGAAGCTTTCTTT. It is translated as CASSPRQGMISEAFF.